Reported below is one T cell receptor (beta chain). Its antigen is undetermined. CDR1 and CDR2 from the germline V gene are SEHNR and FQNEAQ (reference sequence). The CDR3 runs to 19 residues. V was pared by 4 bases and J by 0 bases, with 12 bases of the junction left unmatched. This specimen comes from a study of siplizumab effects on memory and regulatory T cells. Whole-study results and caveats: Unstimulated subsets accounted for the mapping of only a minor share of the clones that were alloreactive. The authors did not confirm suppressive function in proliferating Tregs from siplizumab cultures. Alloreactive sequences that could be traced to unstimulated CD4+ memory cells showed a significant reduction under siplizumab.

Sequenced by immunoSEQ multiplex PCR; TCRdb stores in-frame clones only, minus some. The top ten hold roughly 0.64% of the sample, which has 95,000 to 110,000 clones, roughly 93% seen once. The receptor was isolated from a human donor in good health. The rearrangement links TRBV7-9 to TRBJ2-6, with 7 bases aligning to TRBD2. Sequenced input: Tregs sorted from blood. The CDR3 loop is CASSSRRGWAFSGANVLTF. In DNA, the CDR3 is TGTGCCAGCAGCTCCCGGCGGGGGTGGGCCTTCTCTGGGGCCAACGTCCTGACTTTC.